The present T cell receptor (beta chain) was sequenced within a study of T cell responses to AZD1222 COVID-19 vaccine. Generated by immunoSEQ multiplex PCR, the TCRdb table keeps only in-frame clones and is missing some. The top ten clones hold around 0.98% of a sample with roughly 200,000 clones, roughly 93% of them seen once. This CDR3 comprises 15 residues. Trimming pared 6 bases from V and 2 bases from J, leaving 14 bases between. CDR1 is MDHEN and CDR2 is SYDVKM in the germline V gene. Study-level results: Baseline seropositivity occurred in only 5 or 6 AZD1222 recipients. The sample set comprised mostly white British donors with more females, and clonal diversity was possibly underestimated. Reports indicate that nearly half of spike-specific TCRs are directed at unmutated variant regions. With two AZD1222 doses given, Spike-specific TCR breadth and depth both rose.

This clone has only one observation. The target antigen is unknown. J is TRBJ1-5 and V is TRBV28; D remains ambiguous. This sequence originates from an adult who received the MenACWY meningococcal vaccine as a control. Here the sequenced sample was peripheral blood, taken 28 days after the second dose of the MenACWY control vaccine. The CDR3 is CASSLWTEGNQPQHF. In DNA, the CDR3 is TGTGCCAGCAGCCTTTGGACGGAGGGCAATCAGCCCCAGCATTTT. The full variable domain, rest sourced from reference TRBV28 and TRBJ1-5, is DVKVTQSSRYLVKRTGEKVFLECVQDMDHENMFWYRQDPGLGLRLIYFSYDVKMKEKGDIPEGYSVSREKKERFSLILESASTNQTSMYLCASSLWTEGNQPQHFGDGTRLSIL.